A single TCR beta chain is shown here with its context. The antigen remains unidentified. The sample comes from a study of cytomegalovirus exposure and HLA in healthy donors. Study observations and caveats: Analysis performed later showed TCR beta chains linked to HLA being more clonally expanded than equally common others.

Researchers ran the PCR with 60 Vbeta and 13 Jbeta primers. Clones were read by immunoSEQ multiplex PCR, and TCRdb kept only the in-frame ones, dropping some. The top ten clones hold 0.94% of a sample with around 140,000 clones, approximately 71% of them seen once. V lost 0 bases to trimming and J lost 4 bases; unmatched junction nucleotides: 13. The CDR3 totals 18 residues. The germline V gene has CDR1 SGHNT and CDR2 YYREEE (reference sequence). This chain links TRBV5-4 with TRBJ2-1; TRBD2 matches at 7 bases. Sequencing was carried out using PBMCs. The receptor was isolated from a woman aged 55-75 years in good health and CMV-seronegative. For the CDR3, the DNA is TGTGCCAGCAGCTTGGACGGAGGCCGGGGGGTACTATACAATGAGCAGTTCTTC. Translation gives CASSLDGGRGVLYNEQFF.